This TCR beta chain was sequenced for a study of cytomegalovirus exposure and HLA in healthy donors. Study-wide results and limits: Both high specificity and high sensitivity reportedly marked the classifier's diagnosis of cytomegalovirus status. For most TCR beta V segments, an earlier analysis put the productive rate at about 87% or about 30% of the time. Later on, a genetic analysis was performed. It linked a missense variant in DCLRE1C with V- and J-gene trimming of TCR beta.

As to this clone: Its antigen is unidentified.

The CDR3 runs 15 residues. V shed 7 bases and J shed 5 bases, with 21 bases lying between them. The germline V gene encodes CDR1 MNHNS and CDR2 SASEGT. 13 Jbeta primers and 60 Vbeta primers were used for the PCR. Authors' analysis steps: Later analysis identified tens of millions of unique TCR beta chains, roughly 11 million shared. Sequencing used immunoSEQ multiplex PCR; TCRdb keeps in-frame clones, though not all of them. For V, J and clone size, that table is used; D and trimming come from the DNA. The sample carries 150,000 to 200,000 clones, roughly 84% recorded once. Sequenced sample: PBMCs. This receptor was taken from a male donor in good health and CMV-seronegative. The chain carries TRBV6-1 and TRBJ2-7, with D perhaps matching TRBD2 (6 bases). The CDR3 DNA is TGTGCCAGCATCCTCAGGGCGGGGCTGGAACACGAGCAGTACTTC. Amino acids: CASILRAGLEHEQYF.